Given below is one TCR beta chain in context. The source of the sample is a study of blood T cell repertoires in COVID-19. For the study at large: Acute-phase and convalescent COVID-19 samples originated in the United States, Italy and Spain.

The data were produced by immunoSEQ multiplex PCR, yet TCRdb's version contains in-frame clones alone and is incomplete. The sample has about 400,000 clones; approximately 88% are singletons. J lost 3 bases, V lost 7 bases, and 9 bases had no gene match. The CDR3 spans 15 residues. The V gene's germline CDR1 is SGHRS and CDR2 YFSETQ. The sample taken for sequencing was PBMCs or T cells enriched from blood (not recorded which). The rearrangement links TRBV5-1 to TRBJ2-3; 9 nucleotides match TRBD1. This TCR was sampled from a woman aged 40 to 49 with acute COVID-19. The CDR3 spells CASGTGTGKTDTQYF. For the CDR3, the DNA is TGCGCCAGCGGGACGGGGACAGGGAAGACAGATACGCAGTATTTT.